The 12 T cell receptor beta chains below all came from one sample that was sequenced in a study of cytomegalovirus exposure and HLA in healthy donors (TCRdb year 2017). The protocol used for the library was the immunoSEQ multiplex PCR assay. The multiplex PCR relied on a mix of 60 forward primers for TCR Vbeta segments and 13 reverse primers for TCR Jbeta segments. TCRdb carries this immuneACCESS record with in-frame sequences only. Its versions omit some clonotypes, under half of them owing to an unresolved V gene in the studies checked, with the rest unexplained. This sample is represented by over 50,000 clones; 77% of them were singletons. The ten largest clones add up to more than 2.5% of the sample. Sequencing was carried out using PBMCs. These receptors came from a female donor in good health and CMV-seronegative.

The genes are TRBV4-1 and TRBJ2-7; TRBD1 matches 10 bases. From germline, CDR1 is MGHRA and CDR2 YSYEKL. V gave up 3 bases and J gave up 6 bases; unmatched junction bases: 8. CDR3 length equals 15 residues. Here the CDR3 reads CASSQPGTGVSEQYF. The CDR3 DNA is TGCGCCAGCAGCCAGCCCGGGACAGGGGTTTCCGAGCAGTACTTC.

This chain uses TRBV9 with TRBJ2-1; 8 bases are shared with TRBD2. The CDR3 covers 16 residues. Germline-derived CDR1 and CDR2 are SGDLS and YYNGEE. V shed 3 bases and J 8 bases; nucleotides not matched to a gene: 13. This CDR3 is CASSEAAGVLVDEQFF. In DNA form, the CDR3 reads TGTGCCAGCAGCGAGGCAGCGGGGGTACTAGTAGATGAGCAGTTCTTC.

The rearrangement joins TRBV28 to TRBJ1-5; 7 bases are shared with TRBD1. The V gene end was trimmed by 6 bases and the J gene end by 0 bases; junction bases not matched to a gene: 11. The CDR3 runs to 17 residues. Germline lookup yields CDR1 MDHEN and CDR2 SYDVKM. CDR3 nucleotide sequence: TGTGCCAGCAGGTGGACAGGCGTTAGGGGTAGCAATCAGCCCCAGCATTTT. Translated, it gives CASRWTGVRGSNQPQHF. The whole variable domain, filled in from reference TRBV28 and TRBJ1-5, reads DVKVTQSSRYLVKRTGEKVFLECVQDMDHENMFWYRQDPGLGLRLIYFSYDVKMKEKGDIPEGYSVSREKKERFSLILESASTNQTSMYLCASRWTGVRGSNQPQHFGDGTRLSIL.

The chain couples TRBV7-9 to TRBJ1-2; D gene unclear. The germline gives CDR1 SEHNR, CDR2 FQNEAQ (reference sequence). This CDR3 has 11 amino acids. The V and J ends lost 7 bases and 4 bases respectively, with 7 bases between them. The CDR3 reads CASMESYGYTF. DNA for the CDR3: TGTGCCAGCATGGAGAGCTATGGCTACACCTTC.

The V gene is TRBV30, the J gene TRBJ1-2; maybe TRBD1 (5 bases). V was trimmed by 1 base and J by 5 bases, leaving 14 bases between them. This CDR3 contains 14 residues. Germline CDR1 GTSNPN, CDR2 SVGIG (reference sequence). CDR3 protein: CAWSAGSKSYGYTF. CDR3 DNA sequence: TGTGCCTGGAGTGCAGGGTCTAAAAGTTATGGCTACACCTTC.

This chain uses TRBV7-9 with TRBJ2-5, with D possibly TRBD1 on 6 matching bases. Deletions cut 0 bases from V and 2 bases from J, with 13 bases between. Germline lookup yields CDR1 SEHNR and CDR2 FQNEAQ (reference sequence). This CDR3 region has 16 residues. CDR3 sequence reads: CASSLAGGGQQETQYF. The DNA for the CDR3 is TGTGCCAGCAGCTTAGCTGGAGGAGGACAGCAAGAGACCCAGTACTTC.

This clone appeared once. The gene calls are TRBV7-9 and TRBJ2-4; D is ambiguous. With 3 bases removed from V and 8 bases from J, the gap between germline ends came to 14 bases. In germline, CDR1 is SEHNR, CDR2 FQNEAQ (reference sequence). The CDR3 consists of 14 residues. The CDR3 DNA reads as TGTGCCAGCAGCTTGGGTGCTGCTACAGACATTCAGTACTTC. The encoded protein is CASSLGAATDIQYF.

A remark on this clone: One end of the junction is discordant with germline, which a read error may explain. The chain links TRBV28 to TRBJ1-4; D remains unclear. The CDR3 has 13 residues. CDR1 and CDR2 (germline): MDHEN, SYDVKM. The CDR3 coding sequence is TGTGTCAGCAGTATCTCAACTAATGAAAAACTGTTTTTT. This encodes CVSSISTNEKLFF.

This sequence joins TRBV5-1 and TRBJ2-1, with 16 bases that match TRBD2. The CDR3 totals 17 residues. Unmatched junction bases numbered 5, after V lost 3 bases and J lost 5 bases. CDR1 and CDR2 (germline): SGHRS, YFSETQ. DNA of the CDR3: TGCGCCAGCAGCTCGGGACTAGCGGGAGGGTTTGACAATGAGCAGTTCTTC. Translated: CASSSGLAGGFDNEQFF. Filled out from reference TRBV5-1 and TRBJ2-1, the complete variable domain reads KAGVTQTPRYLIKTRGQQVTLSCSPISGHRSVSWYQQTPGQGLQFLFEYFSETQRNKGNFPGRFSGRQFSNSRSEMNVSTLELGDSALYLCASSSGLAGGFDNEQFFGPGTRLTVL.

The V gene is TRBV7-2, the J gene TRBJ2-2, with D possibly TRBD1 on 6 matching bases. The ends were cut back, 3 bases at V and 4 bases at J, with 9 bases in the middle. Germline CDR1 reads SGHTA; CDR2 reads FQGNSA. This CDR3 region has 14 residues. CDR3 loop: CASSFQGSTGELFF. In nucleotides, the CDR3 is TGTGCCAGCAGCTTTCAGGGGAGCACCGGGGAGCTGTTTTTT.

This chain uses TRBV20-1 with TRBJ1-1, with 8 bases identical to TRBD1. This CDR3 region has 10 residues. Germline assignment: CDR1 DFQATT and CDR2 SNEGSKA (reference sequence). J gave up 11 bases and V 5 bases, and 4 bases lay outside the gene matches. CDR3 sequence (DNA): TGCAGTGCTGGCAGGGGGCGGGCTTTCTTT. Translation gives CSAGRGRAFF.

The chain has TRBV15 and TRBJ2-5; no reliable D call. Germline values: CDR1 LNHNV, CDR2 YYDKDF (reference sequence). Trimming removed 0 bases at V and 2 bases at J, with 10 bases between. The CDR3 has 15 amino acids. The CDR3 here is CATSRDPQQQETQYF. The CDR3 region has the DNA TGTGCCACCAGCAGAGATCCCCAACAGCAAGAGACCCAGTACTTC.